This T cell receptor beta chain was profiled in a study of cytomegalovirus exposure and HLA in healthy donors. In regard to this clone: Its antigen is unidentified.

Germline V gene sequence: CDR1 SQVTM, CDR2 ANQGSEA. This CDR3 has 13 residues. V lost 8 bases to trimming and J lost 0 bases, with 13 bases between them. Both 60 Vbeta primers and 13 Jbeta primers went into the PCR. Using immunoSEQ multiplex PCR, the repertoire was profiled, and TCRdb retains in-frame clones only, with some absent. This listing includes tens of thousands of clones. Broader study findings: Follow-up analysis found HLA locus-dependent TCR association rates, highest for DRB1 and lowest for HLA-C. Most TCR sequences showed up rarely, but some public TCRs showed up in many donors. It is likely that the observed cluster of highly shared sequence variants was a sequencing artifact.

This chain joins TRBV29-1 and TRBJ1-1; no reliable D call. Sequenced: PBMCs. The clonotype was recovered from a middle-aged man in good health and CMV-seronegative. The CDR3 here is CSLREGMNTEAFF. In DNA form, the CDR3 reads TGCAGCCTGCGGGAGGGAATGAACACTGAAGCTTTCTTT.